The entry that follows covers one T cell receptor beta chain sequence. In the authors' methods: The authors estimated nucleated cell counts from reference gene primer amplification. Only in-frame clones appear in the TCRdb table, and some are missing; sequencing was by immunoSEQ multiplex PCR. Clone size and V and J calls were adopted from that table, with D and trimming inferred from the DNA. The table has some 250,000 clones, roughly 83% seen once. The record originates from a study of blood T cell repertoires in COVID-19. Across the study: Italy, Spain and the United States were the sources of the convalescent and acute COVID-19 samples. PBMCs, B-cell-depleted T cells, or T cells were the source of the cDNA or gDNA that made up the material.

V gave up 2 bases and J gave up 7 bases, with 14 bases separating them. The CDR3 length is 14 residues. The germline CDR1 and CDR2 sequences are MNHEY and SVGEGT. The sequencing sample was made of peripheral blood. The receptor comes from a woman older than 75 with acute or convalescent COVID-19. The chain uses TRBV6-2 or TRBV6-3 and TRBJ1-2; TRBD1 might be the D (6 bases). For the CDR3, the DNA is TGTGCCAGCAGTTACACAAAGGGGGTCTCTGGCTACACCTTC. Translated: CASSYTKGVSGYTF.